The sample holds a few counts of the clone carrying this T cell receptor (beta chain). Treatment defined: oral pan-JAK inhibitor, 5-10 mg twice daily. The data were obtained in a study of CD8+ T cells in alopecia areata. The CDR3 runs to 13 residues. V dropped 4 bases and J dropped 0 bases, with 6 bases sitting between them. Germline CDR1 and CDR2: LGHNA and YSLEER. cDNA reverse transcribed from extracted RNA served as the sequencing template. Produced via immunoSEQ multiplex PCR; TCRdb's table is partial and in-frame only. Here the sample spans 150,000 to 200,000 clones, 60% being singletons. The rearrangement joins TRBV4-3 to TRBJ1-1; D unresolved. The starting material was CD4+ T cells sorted from blood, obtained at week 24, from a patient treated with tofacitinib. The sequence was obtained from a human donor with alopecia areata. The chain's CDR3 is CASSPEMNTEAFF. The DNA for the CDR3 is TGCGCCAGCAGCCCTGAAATGAACACTGAAGCTTTCTTT.